These 10 T cell receptor beta chains share one sample of origin, sequenced in a study of identical twins (dated by TCRdb to about 2016). Library generation was performed with 5' RACE. Sequenced using an Illumina HiSeq 2000. In TCRdb, the public reads were trimmed at Q25 with fastp and aligned with MiXCR, with productive beta chains retained. Every distinct CDR3 protein forms one entry, paired with its most common genes and DNA. The sample table records 700,000 to 950,000 distinct CDR3 sequences; 9% to 15% of these occur just once. About 1.5% of the sample goes to the ten largest clones. These data also formed part of another study, on yellow fever vaccine responses in identical twins.

Sequenced material: PBMCs. The origin of the receptors is a woman younger than 30 in good health.

The chain recombines TRBV2 with TRBJ2-6; 10 bases agree with TRBD2. V dropped 6 bases and J dropped 0; count of bases not matched to a gene: 5. The CDR3 extends over 17 amino acids. CDR1 is SNHLY, CDR2 FYNNEI, per germline. DNA of the CDR3: TGTGCCAGCAGCGAACTAGCGGGACGCTCTGGGGCCAACGTCCTGACTTTC. Protein: CASSELAGRSGANVLTF.

This chain links TRBV18 with TRBJ2-1, with 7 bases aligning to TRBD2. The CDR3 is made up of 15 amino acids. V trimming: 6 bases; J trimming: 1 base; junction bases outside the gene matches: 6. Germline CDR1 is KGHSH and CDR2 is LQKENI. This CDR3 is CASSPREVSYNEQFF. In DNA, the CDR3 is TGTGCCAGCTCGCCCCGGGAGGTATCCTACAATGAGCAGTTCTTC.

Notes on this clonotype: An end of the junction differs from the germline gene, which may be a read error. The chain employs TRBV15 and TRBJ2-1, with D perhaps TRBD1 or TRBD2 (5 bases each). Germline assignment: CDR1 LNHNV and CDR2 YYDKDF (reference sequence). This CDR3 comprises 15 residues. The CDR3 loop is CATSGDWGTGNEQFF. The DNA for the CDR3 is TGTGCCACCAGCGGAGATTGGGGGACGGGCAATGAGCAGTTCTTC.

This clonotype was recorded a few times. The gene calls are TRBV20-1 and TRBJ2-2; the D is unclear. Between the trimmed V and J ends, which lost 5 bases and 6 bases, there was a span of 16 bases. Germline V lookup: CDR1 DFQATT, CDR2 SNEGSKA (reference sequence). CDR3 size: 14 residues. CDR3: CSAPTHGEAGELFF. CDR3 in DNA: TGCAGTGCTCCGACTCATGGGGAAGCCGGGGAGCTGTTTTTT.

This clonotype was observed a few times. The chain joins TRBV5-1 to TRBJ2-1, with 9 nucleotides matching TRBD1. The germline V gene encodes CDR1 SGHRS and CDR2 YFSETQ. The CDR3 has 13 amino acids. V was clipped by 9 bases and J by 10 bases; unmatched bases: 11. The CDR3 DNA reads TGCGCCACCGCCGGGGGGACAGGGCGGGAGCAGTTCTTC. Amino acids: CATAGGTGREQFF.

The chain couples TRBV10-3 to TRBJ1-1; maybe TRBD1 (6 bases). Germline CDR1 is ENHRY and CDR2 is SYGVKD. Trimming pared 6 bases from V and 1 base from J, leaving 15 bases between. The CDR3 runs 15 residues. The CDR3 sequence: CAISEGGGRNTEAFF. In DNA form, the CDR3 reads TGTGCCATCAGCGAGGGGGGAGGGAGGAACACTGAAGCTTTCTTT.

CDR3 in DNA: TGCAGCGTTGTGGGACTAGCGGGAGGTTCAAGCTCCTACAATGAGCAGTTCTTC. It yields the protein CSVVGLAGGSSSYNEQFF. The chain joins TRBV29-1 to TRBJ2-1; 15 bases are a match to TRBD2. The trim removed 4 bases at V and 0 bases at J, leaving 7 bases unmatched. Germline V gene data show CDR1 as SQVTM and CDR2 as ANQGSEA. The CDR3 contains 18 residues.

This rearrangement joins TRBV20-1 to TRBJ1-5; tentative D call: TRBD1 (6 bases). This CDR3 is built from 17 residues. Germline CDR1 DFQATT, CDR2 SNEGSKA (reference sequence). Trimming took 4 bases from V and 2 from J, leaving 21 bases between them. The CDR3 coding sequence is TGCAGTGCTATTTTTACGGACAGCCTGGGGGGCAATCAGCCCCAGCATTTT. It is translated as CSAIFTDSLGGNQPQHF.

The V gene is TRBV10-3, the J gene TRBJ2-7, with D possibly TRBD2 on 5 matching bases. Trimming pared 10 bases from V and 6 bases from J, leaving 22 bases between. The germline CDR1 and CDR2 sequences are ENHRY and SYGVKD. This CDR3 is 14 amino acids long. CDR3 protein: CATKRAPTLGEQYF. The CDR3 DNA follows: TGTGCCACCAAAAGGGCTCCTACACTAGGCGAGCAGTACTTC.

This clonotype was seen a few times. The chain employs TRBV28 and TRBJ2-1; TRBD2 matches at 11 bases. With V trimmed by 3 bases and J by 5 bases, 9 bases remained unmatched. Germline lookup yields CDR1 MDHEN and CDR2 SYDVKM. The CDR3 is 17 amino acids. CDR3 in DNA: TGTGCCAGCAGTTTGGGGATTCTAGCGGGGGGTCACAATGAGCAGTTCTTC. Its translation is CASSLGILAGGHNEQFF.